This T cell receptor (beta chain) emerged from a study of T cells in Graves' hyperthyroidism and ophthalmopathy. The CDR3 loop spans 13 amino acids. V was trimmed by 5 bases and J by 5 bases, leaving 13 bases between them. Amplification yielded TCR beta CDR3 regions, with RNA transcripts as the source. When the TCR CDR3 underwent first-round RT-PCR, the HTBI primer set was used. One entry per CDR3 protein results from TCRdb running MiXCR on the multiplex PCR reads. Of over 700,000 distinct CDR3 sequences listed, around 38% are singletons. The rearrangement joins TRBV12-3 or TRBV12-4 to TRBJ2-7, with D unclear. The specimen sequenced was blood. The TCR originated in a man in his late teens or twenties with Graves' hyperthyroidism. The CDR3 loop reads CASSPAGYHEQYF. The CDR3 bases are TGTGCCAGCAGTCCTGCCGGTTACCACGAGCAGTACTTC.